This TCR beta chain was captured by sequencing in a study of regulatory T cells in long-lasting Graves disease. CDR3-region Arm-PCR and iRepertoire HTBI primers produced the TCR beta libraries. TCRdb fed the multiplex PCR reads into MiXCR, producing one record per CDR3 protein. Of almost 350,000 distinct CDR3 sequences in the sample, about 18% were seen once. Time point in this sample: persistent/refractory GD, antithyroid drugs over 5 years with positive TRAb. PBMCs provided the RNA from which the TCR library was made. In its sample, this clonotype was seen a few times. This TCR came from a female donor with Graves disease. Sequencing was performed on peripheral blood mononuclear cells (PBMCs), taken when the disease was refractory, from a patient treated with antithyroid drugs.

DNA of the CDR3: TGCGCCAGCAGCCAAGAGCGGGTGACTGAAGCTTTCTTT. Amino acid sequence: CASSQERVTEAFF. The chain joins TRBV4-1 to TRBJ1-1, with D unclear. CDR3 length: 13 residues. Germline CDR1 reads MGHRA; CDR2 reads YSYEKL. V lost 0 bases and J lost 5, with 7 bases in between.